The clone carrying this T cell receptor (beta chain) was found many times. Its specificity is unknown. The source of the sample is a study of T cell repertoires in cytomegalovirus infection. The ends were cut back, 2 bases at V and 0 bases at J, with 8 bases in the middle. CDR1 is SGHTA and CDR2 is FQGNSA in the germline V gene. This CDR3 is built from 15 residues. TCRdb passed the reads through MiXCR, listing each CDR3 protein once. The sample includes fewer than 900,000 distinct CDR3 sequences, almost 30% of them seen just once. The rearrangement uses TRBV7-2 and TRBJ1-5; the D is unclear. Material: cultured CD8+ T cells from PBMCs, obtained from culture after CMV antigen stimulation. This sequence originates from a human donor in good health (CMV status not recorded). Some clones in this sample may be carry-over from other donors' samples. CDR3 nucleotides: TGTGCCAGCAGCTTAATTCGGGCTAGCAATCAGCCCCAGCATTTT. It encodes CASSLIRASNQPQHF.